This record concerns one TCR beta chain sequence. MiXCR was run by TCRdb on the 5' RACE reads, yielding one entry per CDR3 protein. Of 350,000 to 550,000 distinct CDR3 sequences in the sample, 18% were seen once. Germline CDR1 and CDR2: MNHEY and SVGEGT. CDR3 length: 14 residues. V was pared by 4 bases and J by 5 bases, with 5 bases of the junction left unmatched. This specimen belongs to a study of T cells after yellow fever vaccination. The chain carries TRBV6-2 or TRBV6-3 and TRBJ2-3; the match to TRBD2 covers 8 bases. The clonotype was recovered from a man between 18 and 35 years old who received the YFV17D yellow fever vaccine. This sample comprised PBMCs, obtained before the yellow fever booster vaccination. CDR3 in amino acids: CASSSSRGGDTQYF. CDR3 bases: TGTGCCAGCAGTTCTAGCCGGGGGGGAGATACGCAGTATTTT.